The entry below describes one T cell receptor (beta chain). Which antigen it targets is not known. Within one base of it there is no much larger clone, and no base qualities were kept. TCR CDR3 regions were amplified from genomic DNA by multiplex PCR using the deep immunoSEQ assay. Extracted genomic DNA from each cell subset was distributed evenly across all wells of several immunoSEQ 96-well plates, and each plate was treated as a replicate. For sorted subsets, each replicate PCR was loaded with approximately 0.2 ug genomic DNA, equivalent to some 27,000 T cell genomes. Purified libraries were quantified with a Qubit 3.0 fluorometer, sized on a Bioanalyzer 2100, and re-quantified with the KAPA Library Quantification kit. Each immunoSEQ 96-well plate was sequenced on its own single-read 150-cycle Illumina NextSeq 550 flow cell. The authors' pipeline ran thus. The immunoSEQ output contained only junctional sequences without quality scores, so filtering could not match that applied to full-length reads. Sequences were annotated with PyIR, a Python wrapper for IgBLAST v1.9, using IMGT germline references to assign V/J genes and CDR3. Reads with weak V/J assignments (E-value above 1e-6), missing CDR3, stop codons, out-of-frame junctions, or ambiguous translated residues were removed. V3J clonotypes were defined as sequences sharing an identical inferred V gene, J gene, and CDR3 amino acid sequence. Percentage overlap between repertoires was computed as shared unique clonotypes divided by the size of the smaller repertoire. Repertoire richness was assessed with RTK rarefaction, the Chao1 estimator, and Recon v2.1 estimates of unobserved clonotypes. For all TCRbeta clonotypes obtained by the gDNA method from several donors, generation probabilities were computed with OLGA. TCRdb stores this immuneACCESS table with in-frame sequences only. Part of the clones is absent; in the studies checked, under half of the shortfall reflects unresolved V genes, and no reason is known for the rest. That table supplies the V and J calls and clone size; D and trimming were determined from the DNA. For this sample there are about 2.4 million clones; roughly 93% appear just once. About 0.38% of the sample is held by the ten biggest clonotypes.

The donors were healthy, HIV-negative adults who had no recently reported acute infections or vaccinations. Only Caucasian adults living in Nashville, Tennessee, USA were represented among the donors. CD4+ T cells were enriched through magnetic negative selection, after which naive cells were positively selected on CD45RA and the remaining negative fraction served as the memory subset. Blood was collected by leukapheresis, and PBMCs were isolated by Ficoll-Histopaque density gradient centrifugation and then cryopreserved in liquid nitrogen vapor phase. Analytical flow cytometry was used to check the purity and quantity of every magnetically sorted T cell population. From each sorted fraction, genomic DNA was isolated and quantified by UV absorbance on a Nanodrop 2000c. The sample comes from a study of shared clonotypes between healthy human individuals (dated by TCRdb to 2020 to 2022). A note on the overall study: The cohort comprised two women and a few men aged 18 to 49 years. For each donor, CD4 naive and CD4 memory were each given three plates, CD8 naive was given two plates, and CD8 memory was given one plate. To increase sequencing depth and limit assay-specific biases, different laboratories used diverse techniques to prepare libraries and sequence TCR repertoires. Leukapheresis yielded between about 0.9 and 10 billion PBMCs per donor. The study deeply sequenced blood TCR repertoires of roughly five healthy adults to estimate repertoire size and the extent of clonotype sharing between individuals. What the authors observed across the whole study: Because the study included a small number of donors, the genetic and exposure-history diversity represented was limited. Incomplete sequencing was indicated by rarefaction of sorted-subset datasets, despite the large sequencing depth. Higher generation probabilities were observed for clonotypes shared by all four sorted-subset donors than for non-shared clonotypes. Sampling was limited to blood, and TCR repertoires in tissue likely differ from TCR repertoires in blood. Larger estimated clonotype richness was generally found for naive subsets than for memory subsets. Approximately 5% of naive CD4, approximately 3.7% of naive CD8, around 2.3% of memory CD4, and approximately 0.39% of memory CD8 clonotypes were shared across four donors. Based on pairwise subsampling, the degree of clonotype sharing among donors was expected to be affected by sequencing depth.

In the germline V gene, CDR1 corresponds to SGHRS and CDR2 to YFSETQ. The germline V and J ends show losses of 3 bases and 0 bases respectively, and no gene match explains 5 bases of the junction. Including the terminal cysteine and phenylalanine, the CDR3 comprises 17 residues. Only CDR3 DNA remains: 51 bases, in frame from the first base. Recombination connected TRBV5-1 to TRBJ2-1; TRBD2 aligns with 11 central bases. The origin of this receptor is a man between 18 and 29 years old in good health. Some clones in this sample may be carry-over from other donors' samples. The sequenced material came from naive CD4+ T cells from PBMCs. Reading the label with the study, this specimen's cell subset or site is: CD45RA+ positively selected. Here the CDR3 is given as CASSSGLAVSSYNEQFF. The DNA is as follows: TGCGCCAGCAGCTCGGGACTAGCGGTGAGCTCCTACAATGAGCAGTTCTTC.